This T cell receptor beta chain derives from a study of CD8 T cells in ankylosing spondylitis. Overall study findings and caveats: Significant enrichment of disease-linked clones was reportedly seen in matched ankylosing spondylitis synovial fluid. Those disease-linked clones were CD8+; they were also relatively rare in peripheral blood. In the blood and synovial fluid of reactive arthritis, some motif variants had been previously reported.

Construction of TCR beta libraries was performed using quantitative 5'-RACE with molecular barcodes. TCRdb reanalysed the 5' RACE reads using MiXCR and keeps one entry per CDR3 protein. This table holds 150,000 or so distinct CDR3 sequences, about a sixth found once. Concerning this clonotype itself: Its antigen remains unknown.

The CDR3 has 15 amino acids. Germline CDR1 is SNHLY and CDR2 is FYNNEI. V gave up 3 bases and J gave up 6 bases, with 14 bases separating them. The sequencing sample was made of blood, either unsorted or a sorted T cell fraction (not recorded which). The rearrangement links TRBV2 to TRBJ1-4; D perhaps matches TRBD1 (5 bases). The source of this sequence is a male donor with ankylosing spondylitis or in good health (not recorded which). This CDR3 is CASSDWGGRDEKLFF. Here the CDR3 DNA reads TGTGCCAGCAGTGACTGGGGCGGGCGTGATGAAAAACTGTTTTTT.